This T cell receptor beta chain appears in the sequencing data of a study of cytotoxic CD8 clonotypes in ibrutinib-treated CLL. At the level of the study: Partial responders around 24, complete 2; roughly 12 progressed and 14 stayed in remission by median roughly 73 months.

The CDR3 is 18 residues long. J lost 4 bases, V lost 3 bases, and 11 bases had no gene match. Germline V CDR1 and CDR2: SGHDN, FVKESK. Only in-frame clones appear in the TCRdb table, and some are missing; sequencing was by immunoSEQ multiplex PCR. The table has hundreds of thousands of clones, roughly 85% seen once. J is TRBJ2-7 and V is TRBV14, with 14 bases aligning to TRBD2. The source was PBMCs, collected before ibrutinib treatment. This TCR came from a human donor with chronic lymphocytic leukemia. The CDR3 protein is CASSQIGLAGGFIYEQYF. The CDR3 DNA reads as TGTGCCAGCAGCCAGATAGGACTAGCGGGAGGTTTTATATACGAGCAGTACTTC.